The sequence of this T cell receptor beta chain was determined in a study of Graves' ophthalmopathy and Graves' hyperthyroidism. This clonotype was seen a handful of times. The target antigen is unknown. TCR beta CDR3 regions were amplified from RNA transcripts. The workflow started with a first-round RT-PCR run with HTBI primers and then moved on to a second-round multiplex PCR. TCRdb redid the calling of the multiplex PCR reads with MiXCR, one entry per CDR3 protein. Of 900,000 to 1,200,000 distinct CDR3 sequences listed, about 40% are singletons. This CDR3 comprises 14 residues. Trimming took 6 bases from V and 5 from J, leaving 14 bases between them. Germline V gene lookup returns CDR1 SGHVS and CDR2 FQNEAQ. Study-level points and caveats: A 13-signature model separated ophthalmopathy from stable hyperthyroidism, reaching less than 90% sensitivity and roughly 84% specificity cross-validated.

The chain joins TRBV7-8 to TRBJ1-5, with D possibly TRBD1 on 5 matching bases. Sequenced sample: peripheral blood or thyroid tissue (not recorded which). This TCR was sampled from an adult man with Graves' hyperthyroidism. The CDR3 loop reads CASRPGTADQPQHF. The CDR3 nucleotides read TGTGCCAGCAGGCCCGGGACGGCAGATCAGCCCCAGCATTTT.